These 15 T cell receptor beta chains came from one sample sequenced in a study of T cells in Graves' hyperthyroidism and ophthalmopathy (dated by TCRdb to the late 2010s). Receptors were amplified or captured by multiplex PCR. TCRdb names Illumina HiSeq 2000 as the instrument used. The TCR beta CDR3 regions were amplified from RNA transcripts. The TCR CDR3 was subjected to a first round of RT-PCR using the HTBI primer set and the Qiagen OneStep RT-PCR kit. TCRdb reprocessing: public reads trimmed at Q25 with fastp, clones called with MiXCR, in-frame beta chains kept. Rows are unified per CDR3 protein, each entry keeping the most common DNA and genes. In all, the sample holds around 540,000 distinct CDR3 sequences, and around 46% of those were seen once. The ten largest clones represent 8.2% of the sample. Sequenced: peripheral blood or thyroid tissue (not recorded which). These receptors originate from a woman under 30 with Graves' hyperthyroidism. Donor details come from another sample of the same person, matched by shared clones.

The chain recombines TRBV9 with TRBJ2-5; 9 nucleotides align to TRBD2. J lost 7 bases, V lost 3 bases, and 10 bases had no gene match. Germline CDR1 and CDR2: SGDLS and YYNGEE. The CDR3 has 15 amino acids. The CDR3 loop is CASSDGVAGARTQYF. The CDR3 nucleotides are TGTGCCAGCAGCGATGGGGTAGCGGGGGCCAGGACCCAGTACTTC.

The chain carries TRBV25-1 and TRBJ2-6, with 7 positions matching TRBD1. This CDR3 region has 17 residues. Trimming took 6 bases from V and 0 from J; bases not matched to a gene: 8. From germline, CDR1 is MGHDK and CDR2 SYGVNS. The CDR3 coding sequence is TGTGCCAGCAGCGTAGCAGGGGGATCCTCTGGGGCCAACGTCCTGACTTTC. Translated: CASSVAGGSSGANVLTF.

Many counts were recorded for this clonotype. The rearrangement joins TRBV15 to TRBJ1-2, with no clear D. CDR1 and CDR2 from the germline V gene are LNHNV and YYDKDF (reference sequence). The CDR3 length is 15 residues. V was cut by 0 bases and J by 7 bases, with 15 bases left in between. The CDR3 spells CATSRDKIGLGGYTF. CDR3 DNA: TGTGCCACCAGCAGAGATAAGATAGGGTTAGGTGGCTACACCTTC.

The gene calls are TRBV10-3 and TRBJ1-2, with D possibly TRBD1 on 6 matching bases. The CDR3 sequence is 16 residues long. The germline CDR1 and CDR2 sequences are ENHRY and SYGVKD. V was shortened by 10 bases and J by 5 bases, with 26 bases between the two germline ends. CDR3 amino acids: CASRGGTKVLFYGYTF. In nucleotides, the CDR3 is TGTGCCAGCAGGGGAGGGACAAAGGTTCTCTTTTATGGCTACACCTTC.

This clonotype has only a few counts. V gene TRBV19 combines with J gene TRBJ1-1; D call uncertain. Germline lookup yields CDR1 LNHDA and CDR2 SQIVND (reference sequence). The CDR3 consists of 14 residues. Trimming took 6 bases from V and 1 from J, leaving 12 bases between them. CDR3 in amino acids: CASRTEERNTEAFF. As DNA, the CDR3 is TGTGCCAGTAGGACGGAAGAAAGGAACACTGAAGCTTTCTTT.

A remark on this clonotype: A much larger clone is a single base away; this may be a read error. The V call is TRBV29-1, the J call TRBJ1-1; D uncertain. Germline V gene lookup returns CDR1 SQVTM and CDR2 ANQGSEA. Trimming shortened V by 5 bases and J by 11 bases, and 12 bases separated the two germline ends. The CDR3 contains 10 residues. Here the CDR3 reads CSVFGVGAFF. Here the CDR3 DNA reads TGCAGCGTTTTTGGAGTGGGGGCTTTCTTT.

The chain has TRBV6-6 and TRBJ1-1; weak D call: TRBD1 (5 bases). V gave up 7 bases and J gave up 0 bases, with 9 bases separating them. In germline, CDR1 is MNHNY, CDR2 SVGAGI (reference sequence). This CDR3 comprises 13 residues. The CDR3 nucleotides are TGTGCCAGCAAGGACACAATGAACACTGAAGCTTTCTTT. Translation gives CASKDTMNTEAFF.

This clonotype was seen many times. V and J are TRBV10-1 and TRBJ1-4; D gene uncertain. The V end lost 2 bases, the J end lost 2 bases, and 12 bases lay between the germline ends. Germline V gene data show CDR1 as WNHNN and CDR2 as SYGVQD (reference sequence). The CDR3 totals 16 residues. CDR3 residues: CASSEGDPATNEKLFF. The CDR3 DNA is TGCGCCAGCAGTGAGGGTGACCCAGCTACTAATGAAAAACTGTTTTTT.

The rearrangement uses TRBV10-3 and TRBJ2-7; D possibly corresponds to TRBD2 (7 bases). Germline CDR1 reads ENHRY; CDR2 reads SYGVKD. The CDR3 covers 13 residues. V shed 3 bases and J shed 7 bases, with 13 bases lying between them. The DNA of the CDR3 is TGTGCCATCAGTGAAGGGGGGGCCGATGAGCAGTACTTC. Translation gives CAISEGGADEQYF.

This clonotype was recorded many times. The V and J genes are TRBV5-1 and TRBJ1-2, with a weak D call TRBD1 (6 bases). The CDR3 has 13 residues. Germline loops: CDR1 SGHRS, CDR2 YFSETQ. V dropped 2 bases and J dropped 4 bases, with 9 bases sitting between them. The CDR3 is CASSLTGSYGYTF. DNA of the CDR3: TGCGCCAGCAGCTTAACAGGGTCCTATGGCTACACCTTC. Drawing the rest from reference TRBV5-1 and TRBJ1-2, the complete variable domain is KAGVTQTPRYLIKTRGQQVTLSCSPISGHRSVSWYQQTPGQGLQFLFEYFSETQRNKGNFPGRFSGRQFSNSRSEMNVSTLELGDSALYLCASSLTGSYGYTFGSGTRLTVV.

This clonotype was counted many times. This chain uses TRBV29-1 with TRBJ2-5; no clear D. V gave up 4 bases and J gave up 2 bases, with 11 bases separating them. Looked up from germline, CDR1 is SQVTM and CDR2 is ANQGSEA. There are 13 residues in the CDR3. DNA for the CDR3: TGCAGCGTTGGGACCAGATGGCAAGAGACCCAGTACTTC. Its translation is CSVGTRWQETQYF.

This clonotype was counted many times. The chain is built from TRBV7-2 and TRBJ1-6, with TRBD1 matching over 8 bases. V was pared by 5 bases and J by 10 bases, with 7 bases of the junction left unmatched. Germline V gene sequence: CDR1 SGHTA, CDR2 FQGNSA. The CDR3 sequence is 14 residues long. CDR3 DNA: TGTGCCAGCAGCCAGACAGGGGAAAGATCACCCCTCCACTTT. It translates to CASSQTGERSPLHF.

This rearrangement joins TRBV10-3 to TRBJ2-2, with TRBD1 matching 9 bases. Trimming at V came to 10 bases and at J to 5 bases, leaving 11 bases not matched to a gene. CDR3 length equals 15 residues. Germline CDR1 ENHRY, CDR2 SYGVKD. The CDR3 nucleotides are TGTGCCAGCCGACCGGGACAGGGTCGGACCGGGGAGCTGTTTTTT. This sequence encodes CASRPGQGRTGELFF.

In regard to this clonotype: This may come from a read error, since a much larger clone is one base off. The chain recombines TRBV15 with TRBJ2-5; perhaps TRBD1 as D (5 bases). The germline gives CDR1 LNHNV, CDR2 YYDKDF (reference sequence). The CDR3 spans 13 residues. CDR3 in amino acids: CATSRDTQEAQYF. CDR3 bases: TGTGCCACCAGCAGGGACACCCAAGAGGCCCAGTACTTC.

This chain connects TRBV29-1 to TRBJ2-3; D gene uncertain. The CDR3 extends over 14 amino acids. Trimming removed 0 bases from V and 2 bases from J, with 9 bases in between. Germline CDR1 reads SQVTM; CDR2 reads ANQGSEA. CDR3 bases: TGCAGCGTTGAAGATCGGTGGGACACAGATACGCAGTATTTT. Amino acid sequence: CSVEDRWDTDTQYF.